A selection of T cell receptor beta chains follows, all from one sample in a study of cytomegalovirus exposure and HLA in healthy donors. Measured with immunoSEQ multiplex PCR; TCRdb has only the in-frame clones, and not every one. The sample consists of roughly 160,000 clones, 87% of them appearing once. The sequencing input was PBMCs. The receptors stem from a woman aged 30 to 39 in good health and CMV-seronegative. CDR3s include the opening cysteine and the closing phenylalanine or tryptophan. D genes are given only for firm matches. Size tells how often a clone was seen (once, few, many) or the class of an expanded clone, and some rows leave it out.

d_call	v_call	clone_size	j_call	cdr3_aa	cdr3_nt
TRBD2	TRBV7-9	NA	TRBJ2-2	CAGPNEAGGSTGELFF	TGTGCCGGGCCGAACGAAGCGGGAGGGTCGACCGGGGAGCTGTTTTTT
TRBD2	TRBV2	NA	TRBJ2-3	CASTGRRPDTQYF	TGTGCCAGCACCGGGAGGAGACCAGATACGCAGTATTTT
TRBD2	TRBV5-1	NA	TRBJ2-5	CASSRLAEWWETQYF	TGCGCCAGCAGCCGACTAGCGGAGTGGTGGGAGACCCAGTACTTC
NA	TRBV19	NA	TRBJ2-3	CASSKLTSTDTQYF	TGTGCCAGTAGTAAACTCACTAGCACAGATACGCAGTATTTT
NA	TRBV5-8	NA	TRBJ1-1	CASSFWLNTEAFF	TGTGCCAGCAGCTTTTGGCTGAACACTGAAGCTTTCTTT
NA	TRBV14	NA	TRBJ1-6	CASSQDYISPLHF	TGTGCCAGCAGCCAAGATTATATTTCACCCCTCCACTTT
NA	TRBV6-5	few	TRBJ1-4	CASSYSGGFNEKLFF	TGTGCCAGCAGTTACTCTGGAGGGTTTAATGAAAAACTGTTTTTT
TRBD1	TRBV11-2	NA	TRBJ1-2	CASSSRLQGNYGYTF	TGTGCCAGCAGCTCTCGGTTACAGGGGAACTATGGCTACACCTTC
NA	TRBV9	NA	TRBJ2-2	CASSVATGNTGELFF	TGTGCCAGCAGCGTAGCGACAGGGAACACCGGGGAGCTGTTTTTT
TRBD1	TRBV2	NA	TRBJ1-2	CASRNPGQGAGGYTF	TGTGCCAGCAGAAATCCGGGACAGGGGGCGGGTGGCTACACCTTC
NA	TRBV5-1	NA	TRBJ2-5	CASSLGRLKGGSYQETQYF	TGCGCCAGCAGCTTGGGACGACTGAAGGGGGGGTCGTACCAAGAGACCCAGTACTTC
NA	TRBV30	NA	TRBJ1-6	CAWRTVSSYNSPLHF	TGTGCCTGGAGGACAGTAAGCTCCTATAATTCACCCCTCCACTTT
NA	TRBV7-9	once	TRBJ1-5	CASSHSGDGNQPQHF	TGTGCCAGCAGCCATTCAGGGGATGGCAATCAGCCCCAGCATTTT
NA	TRBV5-4	NA	TRBJ2-4	CASTWGGPGDIQYF	TGTGCCAGCACCTGGGGGGGCCCGGGGGACATTCAGTACTTC
TRBD2	TRBV29-1	once	TRBJ2-5	CSVPSGGRQETQYF	TGCAGCGTCCCATCGGGGGGTCGCCAAGAGACCCAGTACTTC
NA	TRBV6-5	NA	TRBJ1-2	CASSFGGLEYGYTF	TGTGCCAGCAGCTTCGGAGGGTTGGAGTATGGCTACACCTTC
TRBD1	TRBV6-1	NA	TRBJ2-7	CASSEDRVPYEQYF	TGTGCCAGCAGTGAGGACAGGGTCCCCTACGAGCAGTACTTC
NA	TRBV7-2	NA	TRBJ2-5	CASSLSGEQYF	TGTGCCAGCAGCTTATCGGGGGAGCAGTACTTC
TRBD1	TRBV2	NA	TRBJ2-1	CASIRDSQAYNEQFF	TGTGCCAGCATCCGGGACAGCCAAGCCTACAATGAGCAGTTCTTC
NA	TRBV5-1	NA	TRBJ2-3	CASSLVRRDTDTQYF	TGCGCCAGCAGCTTGGTGCGGCGGGACACAGATACGCAGTATTTT
NA	TRBV18	NA	TRBJ1-5	CASSLGLYNQPQHF	TGTGCCAGCTCACTCGGACTCTACAATCAGCCCCAGCATTTT
TRBD1	TRBV18	NA	TRBJ2-1	CASSPLGTGTYNEQFF	TGTGCCAGCTCACCTCTCGGGACAGGCACCTACAATGAGCAGTTCTTC
TRBD2	TRBV9	NA	TRBJ2-3	CASSAVAQTSGTTDTQYF	TGTGCCAGCAGCGCCGTAGCTCAGACTAGCGGGACCACAGATACGCAGTATTTT
TRBD2	TRBV27	NA	TRBJ2-1	CASRGTTPYNEQFF	TGTGCCAGCAGGGGGACTACCCCCTACAATGAGCAGTTCTTC
NA	TRBV27	NA	TRBJ2-2	CASRAGSNTGELFF	TGTGCCAGCAGGGCGGGTTCGAACACCGGGGAGCTGTTTTTT
NA	TRBV7-2	NA	TRBJ1-1	CASSPQGNLNTEAFF	TGTGCCAGCAGCCCCCAGGGGAATCTGAACACTGAAGCTTTCTTT
TRBD2	TRBV5-8	NA	TRBJ2-3	CASSLAKTSGGTDTQYF	TGTGCCAGCAGCTTGGCAAAGACCAGCGGGGGGACAGATACGCAGTATTTT
TRBD1	TRBV19	NA	TRBJ2-7	CASSIPGGVYEQYF	TGTGCCAGTAGTATTCCAGGGGGCGTCTACGAGCAGTACTTC
NA	TRBV4-1	NA	TRBJ2-3	CASSQQGTDTQYF	TGCGCCAGCAGCCAACAGGGGACAGATACGCAGTATTTT
TRBD1	TRBV28	NA	TRBJ2-5	CASSLAGGRQETQYF	TGTGCCAGCAGTTTGGCAGGGGGCCGTCAAGAGACCCAGTACTTC
NA	TRBV28	NA	TRBJ2-7	CASRRGSYEQYF	TGTGCCAGTCGGAGGGGATCCTACGAGCAGTACTTC
TRBD1	TRBV2	NA	TRBJ1-1	CASSPVGQGFTEAFF	TGTGCCAGCAGTCCCGTTGGACAGGGGTTTACTGAAGCTTTCTTT
TRBD1	TRBV19	NA	TRBJ1-5	CATEDREGSSNQPQHF	TGTGCCACCGAGGACAGGGAAGGGTCTAGCAATCAGCCCCAGCATTTT
NA	TRBV5-6	few	TRBJ2-6	CASSFGQSSGANVLTF	TGTGCCAGCAGCTTCGGACAGAGCTCTGGGGCCAACGTCCTGACTTTC
NA	TRBV5-1	NA	TRBJ2-3	CASSGRLVTSTDTQYF	TGCGCCAGCAGCGGTCGGCTCGTGACTAGCACAGATACGCAGTATTTT
TRBD1	TRBV11-3	NA	TRBJ2-6	CASSQSGTGVLANVLTF	TGTGCCAGCAGCCAATCCGGGACAGGGGTGTTGGCCAACGTCCTGACTTTC
TRBD1	TRBV5-1	NA	TRBJ2-2	CASSSGLGTGGHTGELFF	TGCGCCAGCAGCTCGGGGCTAGGGACAGGGGGCCACACCGGGGAGCTGTTTTTT
NA	TRBV10-3	NA	TRBJ1-5	CAIGDRVAGAGKPQHF	TGTGCCATCGGGGATAGGGTGGCGGGGGCAGGAAAGCCCCAGCATTTT
NA	TRBV5-6	few	TRBJ1-4	CASSLWRGINEKLFF	TGTGCCAGCAGCTTGTGGAGGGGTATTAATGAAAAACTGTTTTTT
TRBD1	TRBV18	NA	TRBJ1-2	CASSRQGGYGYTF	TGTGCCAGCTCCCGACAGGGGGGCTATGGCTACACCTTC
NA	TRBV7-6	NA	TRBJ2-5	CASSPKETQYF	TGTGCCAGCAGCCCTAAGGAGACCCAGTACTTC
NA	TRBV6-1	NA	TRBJ1-1	CASSEDLGQGMNTEAFF	TGTGCCAGCAGTGAAGATTTAGGGCAGGGAATGAACACTGAAGCTTTCTTT
TRBD1	TRBV5-8	NA	TRBJ1-5	CASSTGQGAGNQPQHF	TGTGCCAGCAGCACAGGACAGGGGGCTGGCAATCAGCCCCAGCATTTT
TRBD1	TRBV7-9	NA	TRBJ2-7	CASSLVRDRPSYEQYF	TGTGCCAGCAGCTTGGTCCGGGACAGGCCCTCCTACGAGCAGTACTTC
NA	TRBV7-9	NA	TRBJ1-1	CASSSGTHKNTEAFF	TGTGCCAGCAGCTCCGGGACACATAAGAACACTGAAGCTTTCTTT
NA	TRBV7-3	once	TRBJ2-2	CASSPHEGQTGELFF	TGTGCCAGCAGCCCCCACGAGGGCCAAACCGGGGAGCTGTTTTTT
NA	TRBV19	NA	TRBJ2-5	CASSILPTGGTQYF	TGTGCCAGTAGTATTCTCCCCACTGGAGGGACCCAGTACTTC
TRBD1	TRBV7-2	NA	TRBJ1-1	CASSRQGAGTEAFF	TGTGCCAGCAGTCGACAGGGGGCAGGCACTGAAGCTTTCTTT
NA	TRBV27	NA	TRBJ1-2	CASRDPGRYGYTF	TGTGCCAGCAGGGACCCCGGGAGGTATGGCTACACCTTC
TRBD2	TRBV9	NA	TRBJ2-2	CASSGLAGNTGELFF	TGTGCCAGCAGCGGCCTAGCGGGGAACACCGGGGAGCTGTTTTTT
NA	TRBV7-9	NA	TRBJ2-1	CASAGYEQFF	TGTGCCAGCGCAGGGTATGAGCAGTTCTTC
TRBD2	TRBV7-3	NA	TRBJ2-2	CASTVTSGNTGELFF	TGTGCCAGCACCGTAACTAGCGGGAACACCGGGGAGCTGTTTTTT
NA	TRBV12-5	NA	TRBJ2-5	CASGLVLRLSKYQETQYF	TGTGCTAGTGGTTTGGTCCTCCGACTTTCAAAGTACCAAGAGACCCAGTACTTC
NA	TRBV5-1	NA	TRBJ2-7	CASSLDRDYEQYF	TGCGCCAGCAGCTTGGATCGGGACTACGAGCAGTACTTC
NA	TRBV2	NA	TRBJ2-5	CASSFRLQETQYF	TGTGCCAGCAGTTTCCGACTCCAAGAGACCCAGTACTTC
NA	TRBV7-6	NA	TRBJ1-1	CASSLSGGSTEAFF	TGTGCCAGCAGCTTATCGGGGGGGAGCACTGAAGCTTTCTTT
NA	TRBV5-6	NA	TRBJ1-2	CASILSPGSKAGYTF	TGTGCCAGCATCTTATCTCCGGGAAGCAAAGCTGGCTACACCTTC
NA	TRBV28	few	TRBJ2-3	CASRLGGSTDTQYF	TGTGCCAGCAGGCTTGGCGGGAGCACAGATACGCAGTATTTT
NA	TRBV27	NA	TRBJ1-2	CASAAGGTYYGYTF	TGTGCCAGCGCCGCGGGAGGGACCTACTATGGCTACACCTTC